A selection of T cell receptor beta chains follows, all from one sample in a study of T cell responses to AZD1222 COVID-19 vaccine. The table came from immunoSEQ multiplex PCR; TCRdb's copy has only in-frame clones and leaves some out. The repertoire holds some 140,000 clones, about 90% seen once, with about 6% in the top ten. Sequencing used peripheral blood, obtained on day 0 of AZD1222 vaccination. The receptor set was obtained from an adult in good health. Both conserved end residues are part of each CDR3. Each record gives: D gene, J gene, clone size, V gene, CDR3 DNA, CDR3 protein. A D gene is named only where the DNA matches it firmly. Expanded clones get a size class; other rows say once, few or many, or leave the size out.

-,TRBJ1-4,-,TRBV12-5,TGTGCTAGTGGTTTAGGGTGGGCAGGGGATGAAAAACTGTTTTTT,CASGLGWAGDEKLFF
-,TRBJ2-7,-,TRBV10-3,TGTGCCATCGGCGAGAGTCACTCCTACGAGCAGTACTTC,CAIGESHSYEQYF
-,TRBJ1-1,-,TRBV30,TGTGCCTGGAGTGACCCCGGGCAGCCTCGCGGGGTTGGTGAAGCTTTCTTT,CAWSDPGQPRGVGEAFF
-,TRBJ1-5,-,TRBV6-5,TGTGCCAGCAGTTACTCGCGATATAGCAATCAGCCCCAGCATTTT,CASSYSRYSNQPQHF
TRBD2,TRBJ2-1,-,TRBV13,TGTGCCAGCAGCCAAGGGCTAGCGGGGAGCTCCTACAATGAGCAGTTCTTC,CASSQGLAGSSYNEQFF
TRBD1,TRBJ2-1,-,TRBV28,TGTGCCAGCCGAGACAGGGGATGGCGAAATGAGCAGTTCTTC,CASRDRGWRNEQFF
TRBD2,TRBJ2-1,-,TRBV3-1/TRBV3-2,TGTGCCAGCAGCCGGGCCATAAGCGGGAGCTCCTACAATGAGCAGTTCTTC,CASSRAISGSSYNEQFF
-,TRBJ1-2,-,TRBV16,TGTGCCAGCAGCCAATCGCAGGATCCCGGCTACACCTTC,CASSQSQDPGYTF
-,TRBJ1-2,once,TRBV27,TGTGCCAGCGCCCCCCTTGGGCAAGAGGGTGGCTACACCTTC,CASAPLGQEGGYTF
-,TRBJ1-2,once,TRBV6-2/TRBV6-3,TGTGCCAGCAGTTACGGGGCATCGAGCTATGGCTACACCTTC,CASSYGASSYGYTF
-,TRBJ1-1,-,TRBV19,TGTGCCAGTAGTATCCTAGCAGATTGGGAAGCTTTCTTT,CASSILADWEAFF
-,TRBJ2-5,-,TRBV9,TGTGCCAGCAGCGTTTTATCCTCTGGAGAGACCCAGTACTTC,CASSVLSSGETQYF
-,TRBJ2-1,few,TRBV9,TGTGCCAGCAGCCCCGGGACCTTGGGGGCCAATGAGCAGTTCTTC,CASSPGTLGANEQFF
-,TRBJ2-7,-,TRBV10-2,TGCGCCAGCAGTGAGTCAACGGCTCGCTCCTACGAGCAGTACTTC,CASSESTARSYEQYF
-,TRBJ1-2,-,TRBV2,TGTGCCAGCAGTGAAGTAGGCAGTTCCTCCTACACCTTC,CASSEVGSSSYTF
TRBD1,TRBJ1-4,-,TRBV2,TGTGCCAGCAGGGACAGGGGATACCGTCCTAATGAAAAACTGTTTTTT,CASRDRGYRPNEKLFF
TRBD1,TRBJ1-2,-,TRBV6-2/TRBV6-3,TGTGCCAGCAGCGTCCGGACAGGCGTTAACTATGGCTACACCTTC,CASSVRTGVNYGYTF
-,TRBJ1-3,-,TRBV6-2/TRBV6-3,TGTGCCAGCAGTTACCTTGGGGCGCCTGGAAACACCATATATTTT,CASSYLGAPGNTIYF
TRBD1,TRBJ2-2,-,TRBV6-5,TGTGCCATCCCGGACAGGGCGGACGGGGAGCTGTTTTTT,CAIPDRADGELFF
TRBD1,TRBJ1-5,-,TRBV6-5,TGTGCCAGCAGTTCAGGGGGCTACAGGGTAGGTCAGCCCCAGCATTTT,CASSSGGYRVGQPQHF
-,TRBJ2-2,-,TRBV19,TGTGCCAGTAGTATCGGAGGTCAGGGCAGGGTAACCGGGGAGCTGTTTTTT,CASSIGGQGRVTGELFF
-,TRBJ2-1,-,TRBV19,TGTGCCAGTAGTATGCTGGGGACATACAATGAGCAGTTCTTC,CASSMLGTYNEQFF
-,TRBJ1-6,-,TRBV28,TGTGCCAGCAGTTTGAGGGTGACGAATTCACCCCTCCACTTT,CASSLRVTNSPLHF